These T cell receptor beta chains were read from a single sample in a study of blood T cell repertoires in COVID-19. Measured with immunoSEQ multiplex PCR; TCRdb has only the in-frame clones, and not every one. The table shows fewer than 150,000 clones, with approximately 80% occurring only once. Source material: peripheral blood. Receptors were obtained from a man at least 80 years old with acute or convalescent COVID-19. The CDR3 runs from the conserved cysteine through the conserved F or W. Each record gives: clone size, V gene, D gene, J gene, CDR3 DNA, CDR3 protein. D genes are given only for firm matches. Some rows have no size entry. The others give once, few or many, or a class for an expanded clone.

once	TRBV6-5	.	TRBJ2-2	TGTGCCAGCACTCCCGGACTCCCCCTCACCGGGGAGCTGTTTTTT	CASTPGLPLTGELFF
.	TRBV27	.	TRBJ2-3	TGTGCCAGCAGCTTACGGGGGGCCCGGTTCACAGATACGCAGTATTTT	CASSLRGARFTDTQYF
.	TRBV18	.	TRBJ1-5	TGTGCCAGCTCACGTCTGGGAGGGGAGCGGGGAAATCAGCCCCAGCATTTT	CASSRLGGERGNQPQHF
few	TRBV20-1	TRBD1	TRBJ2-7	TGCAGTGCTAGTTCTATTTTGGGACAGGCCGACGAGCAGTACTTC	CSASSILGQADEQYF
.	TRBV19	TRBD1	TRBJ1-1	TGTGCCAGTAGTACAGGAAGGACAGGGTACACTGAAGCTTTCTTT	CASSTGRTGYTEAFF
few	TRBV2	.	TRBJ1-1	TGTGCCAGCAGTGACAGGGAGGGGACTGAAGCTTTCTTT	CASSDREGTEAFF
.	TRBV5-1	TRBD1	TRBJ1-2	TGCGCCAGCAGCTTGCGACAGGGGGATGGCTACACCTTC	CASSLRQGDGYTF
.	TRBV5-6	TRBD1	TRBJ2-7	TGTGCCAGCAGCGTGGGACAGGGGCCCTACGAGCAGTACTTC	CASSVGQGPYEQYF
.	TRBV28	.	TRBJ1-5	TGTGCCAGCAGCCCCTCTTCCGGTTATAGCAATCAGCCCCAGCATTTT	CASSPSSGYSNQPQHF
.	TRBV10-3	.	TRBJ2-6	TGTGCCATCAGTGGGGGACTCTCTGGGGCCAACGTCCTGACTTTC	CAISGGLSGANVLTF
.	TRBV7-2	TRBD1	TRBJ2-7	TGTGCCAGCAGCAGATCGGGACAGGGGGCTTTTTACGAGCAGTACTTC	CASSRSGQGAFYEQYF
.	TRBV6-6	.	TRBJ1-2	TGTGCCAGCAGTCCCGGAACGGGGGGCTACACCTTC	CASSPGTGGYTF
.	TRBV11-2	.	TRBJ2-2	TGTGCCAGCAGCTTACCTTCTCGGGTCGGGGAGCTGTTTTTT	CASSLPSRVGELFF
.	TRBV11-3	TRBD1	TRBJ2-1	TGTGCCAGCAGCGAGGGGGCTTCGGGATACAATGAGCAGTTCTTC	CASSEGASGYNEQFF
.	TRBV9	.	TRBJ1-1	TGTGCCAGCAGCGCGGGACTTCGGGACTTTTCCACTGAAGCTTTCTTT	CASSAGLRDFSTEAFF
.	TRBV10-2	.	TRBJ1-5	TGCGCCAGCAGTGAGTCGACTCTTGTGTGGGGGCGTCAGCCCCAGCATTTT	CASSESTLVWGRQPQHF
.	TRBV10-3	.	TRBJ2-5	TGTGCCATCTTCGACAGGAACCAAGAGACCCAGTACTTC	CAIFDRNQETQYF
.	TRBV12-3/TRBV12-4	.	TRBJ1-1	TGTGCCAGCAGCCATAGTACAGGGCTTGGAGCTTTCTTT	CASSHSTGLGAFF
.	TRBV5-1	TRBD2	TRBJ2-1	TGCGCCAGCAGCTTGGTGGGCGGGGGTTCCTACAATGAGCAGTTCTTC	CASSLVGGGSYNEQFF
.	TRBV14	.	TRBJ2-3	TGTGCCAGCAGCGTATCAGATACGCAGTATTTT	CASSVSDTQYF
.	TRBV6-5	.	TRBJ1-5	TGTGCCAGCAGGAGGATACTGAGGGCCAATCAGCCCCAGCATTTT	CASRRILRANQPQHF
.	TRBV11-2	TRBD1	TRBJ2-7	TGTGCCAGCAGCTTATCTGGGACAGGGGCCTACGAGCAGTACTTC	CASSLSGTGAYEQYF
.	TRBV19	TRBD1	TRBJ1-2	TGTGCCAGTAGAGGCAGGGGGAACTATGGCTACACCTTC	CASRGRGNYGYTF
.	TRBV7-3	TRBD2	TRBJ2-2	TGTGCCAGCAGCTGGACTAGCGGGGTCGGGGAGCTGTTTTTT	CASSWTSGVGELFF
.	TRBV4-1	.	TRBJ2-5	TGCGCCAGCAGCCGTTCAAAGCAGGGGTTCCAAGAGACCCAGTACTTC	CASSRSKQGFQETQYF
.	TRBV6-5	.	TRBJ2-1	TGTGCCAGCAGTTATATTGGGGACATGATGTACAATGAGCAGTTCTTC	CASSYIGDMMYNEQFF
.	TRBV4-2	.	TRBJ2-5	TGTGCCAGCAGCCAAGCGGTGGGGGGGGGCGGAGAGACCCAGTACTTC	CASSQAVGGGGETQYF
.	TRBV12-3/TRBV12-4	TRBD1	TRBJ2-2	TGTGCCAGCAGACAGGGGCTAGGGCTGTTTTTT	CASRQGLGLFF
.	TRBV28	TRBD1	TRBJ2-4	TGTGCCAGCAGTTTATCCCCGTGGGGAAGGGGGCGCGTCCTAGCCAAAAACATTCAGTACTTC	CASSLSPWGRGRVLAKNIQYF
.	TRBV2	.	TRBJ2-5	TGTGCCAGCAGCACACAAGAGACCCAGTACTTC	CASSTQETQYF
.	TRBV3-1/TRBV3-2	.	TRBJ2-5	TGTGCCAGCAGCCTCCGAAGGGGTTCCCGGGGAGGAGAGACCCAGTACTTC	CASSLRRGSRGGETQYF
.	TRBV6-5	TRBD1	TRBJ1-1	TGTGCCAGCAGTTACACAGGGGGCACTGAAGCTTTCTTT	CASSYTGGTEAFF
few	TRBV6-5	.	TRBJ1-4	TGTGCCAGCGGCCAGGGGTCATCAGGAAAACTGTTTTTT	CASGQGSSGKLFF
.	TRBV3-1/TRBV3-2	.	TRBJ2-7	TGTGCCAGCAGCCAAGCCCCGGGACATTACTCCTACGAGCAGTACTTC	CASSQAPGHYSYEQYF
few	TRBV5-1	.	TRBJ1-6	TGCGCCAGCAGCATACAGGGCGTCAATTCACCCCTCCACTTT	CASSIQGVNSPLHF
.	TRBV5-4	.	TRBJ2-7	TGTGCCAGCAGCCCACCTGGAGGGTACGAGCAGTACTTC	CASSPPGGYEQYF
.	TRBV11-3	.	TRBJ1-5	TGTGCCAGCAGCTTAGTTCGAGACAGTGACAATCAGCCCCAGCATTTT	CASSLVRDSDNQPQHF
once	TRBV3-1/TRBV3-2	.	TRBJ2-4	TGTGCCAGCAGCCATAGTTGGGGGGGCCGCGACGAAAACATTCAGTACTTC	CASSHSWGGRDENIQYF
.	TRBV7-8	TRBD1	TRBJ1-2	TGTGCCAGCAGCTCTCGGACAGGGAGAAACTATGGCTACACCTTC	CASSSRTGRNYGYTF
.	TRBV25-1	TRBD2	TRBJ2-5	TGTGCCAGCAGTGATATTCACAGCGGGGTGACCCAGTACTTC	CASSDIHSGVTQYF
.	TRBV30	.	TRBJ1-5	TGTGCCTGGAGTCGGGGCAGGGGTGGCAATCAGCCCCAGCATTTT	CAWSRGRGGNQPQHF
.	TRBV10-3	.	TRBJ1-5	TGTGCCATCAGTGAATTCAGGGATAGCAATCAGCCCCAGCATTTT	CAISEFRDSNQPQHF
few	TRBV29-1	TRBD1	TRBJ2-5	TGCAGCGTTCACGGGACAGTGGAGACCCAGTACTTC	CSVHGTVETQYF